This TCR beta chain stems from a study of cytomegalovirus exposure and HLA in healthy donors. On the study more broadly: Out of about 190 million T cells, an earlier analysis found over 90 million unique TCR beta sequences in total. Whole-study findings and limits: A list of roughly 160 TCR beta chains associated with cytomegalovirus was given. The later analysis indicated that the majority of CMV-associated TCR beta chains appeared HLA-restricted. Follow-up analysis seemed to connect common viral pathogens with several of the most significant clusters identified.

As for this clone: What it recognizes is unknown.

CDR1 is DFQATT, CDR2 SNEGSKA, per germline (reference sequence). The CDR3 has 11 amino acids. V was pared by 6 bases and J by 4 bases, with 9 bases between. The PCR used 60 Vbeta and 13 Jbeta primers. Some clones are missing from TCRdb's copy, which holds only in-frame ones; the method was immunoSEQ multiplex PCR. In the table there are over 80,000 clones, roughly 80% of which are singletons. The chain is built from TRBV20-1 and TRBJ2-5; D unclear. Sample: PBMCs. The clonotype comes from a man younger than 40 in good health and CMV-seropositive. The DNA of the CDR3 is TGCAGTGCCGCGCCTCGAGAGACCCAGTACTTC. Amino acids: CSAAPRETQYF.